This T cell receptor beta chain was recorded in a study of shared clonotypes between healthy human individuals. General observations from the study: Some clonotypes were shared by all four sorted-subset donors, while others were not shared. The non-shared ones had lower generation probabilities than the shared ones.

The naive CD8 population came from CD45RO-negative cells selected for CCR7, without terminally differentiated effector memory CD45RA+ cells. With respect to this clone: Antigen specificity is unknown.

Profiled with immunoSEQ multiplex PCR; TCRdb holds only in-frame clones, not every one. The table records around 610,000 clones, around 96% of them present only once. CDR1 is MNHEY and CDR2 is SMNVEV in the germline V gene (reference sequence). The CDR3 consists of 14 residues. The V end lost 3 bases, the J end lost 4 bases, and 12 bases lay between the germline ends. V usage is TRBV27 and J usage is TRBJ1-2; tentative D call: TRBD1 (5 bases). The sequenced sample was naive CD8+ T cells sorted from blood. This receptor was obtained from a woman aged 25 to 39 in good health. The CDR3 DNA sequence: TGTGCCAGCAGTTTCGACAGCAAATTCTATGGCTACACCTTC. It yields the protein CASSFDSKFYGYTF.